A selection of T cell receptor beta chains follows, all from one sample in a study of T cell changes during pregnancy in multiple sclerosis. TCRdb's table, derived via immunoSEQ multiplex PCR, lists solely in-frame clones and lacks some. The sample has fewer than 65,000 clones; more than 85% are singletons. The sequencing here drew on peripheral blood, taken before pregnancy. The receptors shown here come from a female donor with multiple sclerosis, enrolled in a pregnancy study. CDR3s include the opening cysteine and the closing phenylalanine or tryptophan. A D gene is named only where the DNA matches it firmly. Some rows have no size entry. The others give once, few or many, or a class for an expanded clone.

>-|-|TRBV5-5|TRBJ1-2
CASRGPERANYGYTF
TGTGCCAGCAGGGGCCCGGAACGTGCTAACTATGGCTACACCTTC
>-|TRBD2|TRBV6-4|TRBJ2-3
CASSELAGAMDTQYF
TGTGCCAGCAGTGAGTTAGCGGGGGCGATGGATACGCAGTATTTT
>-|TRBD1|TRBV29-1|TRBJ2-3
CSVEWGDREGTDTQYF
TGCAGCGTTGAATGGGGGGACAGGGAAGGCACAGATACGCAGTATTTT
>-|TRBD2|TRBV6-1|TRBJ2-3
CASSGLAGGTDTQYF
TGTGCCAGCAGTGGGCTAGCGGGGGGAACAGATACGCAGTATTTT
>-|TRBD1|TRBV6-1|TRBJ2-7
CASRETGRYEQYF
TGTGCCAGCAGGGAGACAGGGCGCTACGAGCAGTACTTC
>-|TRBD1|TRBV5-8|TRBJ1-4
CASSLAGQVNEKLFF
TGTGCCAGCAGCTTAGCGGGACAGGTGAATGAAAAACTGTTTTTT
>-|TRBD1|TRBV6-1|TRBJ1-1
CASRDLDRGRTEAFF
TGTGCCAGCAGGGACTTGGACAGGGGTAGGACTGAAGCTTTCTTT
>-|-|TRBV7-2|TRBJ2-3
CASSLGVAGTDTQYF
TGTGCCAGCAGCTTAGGGGTAGCGGGCACAGATACGCAGTATTTT
>-|-|TRBV11-2|TRBJ2-5
CASRNLLGADQETQYF
TGTGCCAGCAGAAATTTATTAGGGGCGGACCAAGAGACCCAGTACTTC
>-|-|TRBV27|TRBJ1-1
CASSYSHSSLTEAFF
TGTGCCAGCAGTTATTCCCACAGCAGCCTCACTGAAGCTTTCTTT
>few|-|TRBV5-4|TRBJ1-1
CASPSVPLGTEAFF
TGTGCCAGCCCCTCGGTCCCGCTAGGAACTGAAGCTTTCTTT
>once|-|TRBV5-4|TRBJ1-1
CASSLNRDRNTEAFF
TGTGCCAGCAGCTTGAACAGGGATAGAAACACTGAAGCTTTCTTT
>-|-|TRBV19|TRBJ1-1
CASSRPSGEAFF
TGTGCCAGTAGTAGGCCCTCAGGTGAAGCTTTCTTT
>-|-|TRBV15|TRBJ1-2
CATSGGARYGYTF
TGTGCCACCAGCGGCGGGGCTCGCTATGGCTACACCTTC
>-|-|TRBV5-5|TRBJ1-5
CASSLGAAQPQHF
TGTGCCAGCAGCCTAGGGGCTGCTCAGCCCCAGCATTTT
>-|-|TRBV27|TRBJ2-7
CASSSRAVSYEQYF
TGTGCCAGCAGTTCCAGGGCCGTATCCTACGAGCAGTACTTC
>-|TRBD1|TRBV5-1|TRBJ2-2
CASSFRTGMDGELFF
TGCGCCAGCAGCTTCCGGACAGGGATGGACGGGGAGCTGTTTTTT
>-|-|TRBV9|TRBJ2-7
CASSARLGSDEQYF
TGTGCCAGCAGCGCCAGACTAGGCTCTGACGAGCAGTACTTC
>-|TRBD1|TRBV9|TRBJ2-3
CASTRLSTGYTDTQYF
TGTGCCAGCACCCGACTCTCGACAGGGTACACAGATACGCAGTATTTT
>-|TRBD1|TRBV19|TRBJ1-4
CASSSTGLGKLFF
TGTGCCAGTAGCTCGACAGGGTTAGGAAAACTGTTTTTT
>-|-|TRBV14|TRBJ1-3
CASSLALFTIYF
TGTGCCAGCAGCCTCGCGCTCTTTACCATATATTTT
>-|-|TRBV9|TRBJ2-7
CASSVSRGGYEQYF
TGTGCCAGCAGCGTGAGTAGAGGGGGCTACGAGCAGTACTTC
>-|TRBD1|TRBV5-6|TRBJ1-4
CASSLATGANEKLFF
TGTGCCAGCAGCTTGGCGACAGGGGCTAATGAAAAACTGTTTTTT
>-|-|TRBV19|TRBJ2-7
CASSMTRGGLYEQYF
TGTGCCAGTAGTATGACGAGGGGAGGCCTCTACGAGCAGTACTTC
>-|-|TRBV6-6|TRBJ2-3
CAATPRGTDTQYF
TGTGCCGCCACCCCCCGCGGCACAGATACGCAGTATTTT
>once|-|TRBV10-3|TRBJ1-6
CAISDNNSPLHF
TGTGCCATCAGTGACAATAATTCACCCCTCCACTTT
>once|TRBD2|TRBV2|TRBJ2-5
CASKRGALETQYF
TGTGCCAGCAAGCGGGGGGCTTTGGAGACCCAGTACTTC
>-|-|TRBV19|TRBJ2-1
CASGPGSPYEQFF
TGTGCCAGTGGGCCGGGATCCCCCTATGAGCAGTTCTTC
>once|-|TRBV6-1|TRBJ1-2
CASSRLGGYTF
TGTGCCAGCAGCCGCCTCGGGGGCTACACCTTC
>-|-|TRBV5-4|TRBJ1-3
CASSLGQGRNTIYF
TGTGCCAGCAGCTTGGGGCAGGGGAGAAACACCATATATTTT
>-|TRBD1|TRBV29-1|TRBJ1-1
CSVEKTGGNTEAFF
TGCAGCGTTGAGAAGACAGGGGGAAATACTGAAGCTTTCTTT
>-|-|TRBV29-1|TRBJ2-2
CSAQGQGTVTGELFF
TGCAGCGCCCAAGGGCAGGGAACTGTCACCGGGGAGCTGTTTTTT
>-|TRBD2|TRBV6-1|TRBJ2-7
CASKTSTTYEQYF
TGTGCCAGCAAGACTAGCACAACCTACGAGCAGTACTTC
>-|TRBD2|TRBV11-2|TRBJ2-3
CASGPAGGWDTQYF
TGTGCCAGCGGCCCAGCGGGGGGTTGGGATACGCAGTATTTT
>-|TRBD1|TRBV2|TRBJ1-2
CASSTGQGRGYTF
TGTGCCAGCAGCACGGGACAGGGGCGCGGCTACACCTTC
>-|TRBD2|TRBV6-5|TRBJ2-7
CASSSTGTTYEQYF
TGTGCCAGCAGCTCTACCGGGACTACCTACGAGCAGTACTTC
>-|TRBD1|TRBV19|TRBJ1-2
CASMRRSRGAVNYGYTF
TGTGCCAGTATGAGGCGCTCCAGGGGGGCCGTTAACTATGGCTACACCTTC
>-|TRBD2|TRBV19|TRBJ2-7
CASNSGGSNEQYF
TGTGCCAGTAACAGCGGGGGGTCTAACGAGCAGTACTTC
>once|-|TRBV19|TRBJ2-2
CATVSRANTGELFF
TGTGCCACAGTGTCCAGGGCGAACACCGGGGAGCTGTTTTTT
>-|-|TRBV15|TRBJ2-7
CATSRDDRPRYF
TGTGCCACCAGCAGAGACGACAGACCGCGGTACTTC
>few|-|TRBV7-9|TRBJ1-5
CASSGEGTNQPQHF
TGTGCCAGCAGCGGGGAGGGGACCAATCAGCCCCAGCATTTT
>-|TRBD1|TRBV7-2|TRBJ1-5
CASSLQGRGRNNQPQHF
TGTGCCAGCAGCTTACAAGGTAGGGGGCGGAACAATCAGCCCCAGCATTTT
>-|-|TRBV6-5|TRBJ2-6
CASRELSGANVLTF
TGTGCCAGCAGAGAGCTCTCTGGGGCCAACGTCCTGACTTTC
>-|TRBD2|TRBV7-2|TRBJ2-1
CASSLASSGSYNEQFF
TGTGCCAGCAGCTTAGCCTCTAGCGGTTCCTACAATGAGCAGTTCTTC
>-|TRBD1|TRBV11-2|TRBJ1-3
CASSPTGAGNTIYF
TGTGCCAGCAGCCCTACAGGGGCCGGAAACACCATATATTTT
>once|TRBD2|TRBV7-2|TRBJ2-7
CASSLSLTTSGGGYEQYF
TGTGCCAGCAGCTTATCCCTAACGACTAGCGGGGGGGGTTACGAGCAGTACTTC
>few|TRBD1|TRBV7-2|TRBJ1-6
CASSLRGQSGSPLHF
TGTGCCAGCAGCCTCAGGGGGCAATCGGGTTCACCCCTCCACTTT
>-|-|TRBV7-3|TRBJ1-6
CASSLGGGPPLHF
TGTGCCAGCAGCCTGGGCGGGGGACCACCCCTCCACTTT
>-|TRBD2|TRBV11-2|TRBJ2-5
CASSPRTSGVLQETQYF
TGTGCCAGCAGCCCCCGGACTAGCGGGGTGCTCCAAGAGACCCAGTACTTC
>-|-|TRBV30|TRBJ1-2
CAWSVQLGNGGYTF
TGTGCCTGGAGTGTACAACTGGGCAACGGTGGCTACACCTTC
>-|-|TRBV18|TRBJ1-1
CASSPAMGSTEAFF
TGTGCCAGCTCACCAGCGATGGGGAGCACTGAAGCTTTCTTT
>-|-|TRBV12-5|TRBJ1-1
CASGHFPKTNTEAFF
TGTGCTAGTGGTCACTTCCCCAAAACGAACACTGAAGCTTTCTTT
>-|TRBD1|TRBV5-3|TRBJ1-4
CARSLRADRGNEKLFF
TGTGCCAGAAGCTTGCGGGCGGACAGGGGTAATGAAAAACTGTTTTTT
>-|-|TRBV18|TRBJ2-1
CASSLGAGNEQFF
TGTGCCAGCTCACTTGGGGCCGGTAATGAGCAGTTCTTC
>-|TRBD1|TRBV10-3|TRBJ1-2
CAISEPTTDRGKFGYTF
TGTGCCATCAGTGAGCCCACAACGGACAGGGGGAAGTTTGGCTACACCTTC
>-|-|TRBV7-2|TRBJ2-3
CASSLERSDTQYF
TGTGCCAGCAGCTTAGAGCGGTCAGATACGCAGTATTTT
>-|TRBD2|TRBV4-2|TRBJ2-6
CASSSPSTSLMQANVLTF
TGTGCCAGCAGCTCCCCCTCGACTAGCTTAATGCAGGCCAACGTCCTGACTTTC
>-|TRBD2|TRBV19|TRBJ2-3
CATSTSGDTDTQYF
TGTGCCACCTCTACTAGCGGGGACACAGATACGCAGTATTTT
>-|TRBD2|TRBV4-3|TRBJ2-7
CASGPGGLSEQYF
TGCGCCAGCGGACCGGGAGGATTATCCGAGCAGTACTTC
>-|-|TRBV6-5|TRBJ2-1
CASSYSTLYNEQFF
TGTGCCAGCAGTTACTCGACTCTTTACAATGAGCAGTTCTTC